This T cell receptor beta chain is from a study of T-cell reconstitution after alpha-beta-depleted transplantation in children listed by TCRdb under 2016. Context from the whole study: Using TCR repertoire profiling, the study followed T-cell immune reconstitution in a quantitative way in children after TCRalphabeta/CD19-depleted allogeneic hematopoietic cell transplantation. What the work shows at the level of the full study, not this receptor alone: About two months after transplant, the apparently early recovery of alphabetaT-cell counts reportedly depended on just several hundred clones that had expanded rapidly and came from non-depleted graft cells. Over subsequent months, a decline in hyperexpanded clone frequencies was noted, and after one year, T-cell counts and TCRbeta diversity were mostly ascribed to newly produced T cells. In some patients, the high TCRbeta diversity seen at day 60 was put down to recipient T cells and intrathymic progenitors that had survived conditioning.

The treatment or condition label for this specimen denotes: allogeneic hematopoietic cell transplantation with graft depleted of TCRalphabeta T cells and CD19 B cells. Transplant recipients were children who received TCRalphabeta/CD19-depleted allogeneic hematopoietic cell grafts. The CDR3 covers 14 residues, taking in both the cysteine and the phenylalanine. Only the CDR3 DNA stays, 42 bases, in frame from base 1. The germline V gene encodes CDR1 ENHRY and CDR2 SYGVKD. The germline V end is reduced by 7 bases and the J end by 6 bases; junction bases left unmatched: 9. This clonotype was counted many times. The clone's antigen remains unknown. No quality values exist for individual bases; no much larger clone is one base distant. The library was generated by PCR. These reads were obtained on an Illumina HiSeq 2500. Molecular barcoding was employed in the preparation of TCR libraries, with unique molecular identifiers being used to normalize TCRbeta repertoire quantification. TCRdb reprocessed the public reads (quality trimming at Q25 with fastp, clone calling with MiXCR) and kept in-frame beta chains. Rows matching on CDR3 protein sequence are summarized as one entry with the most common DNA and genes. This sample has about 200,000 distinct CDR3 sequences in its table, and approximately 7% of those were observed once. More than 5.5% of the sample goes to the ten largest clones.

This sequence uses TRBV10-3 and TRBJ2-7, with 10 central nucleotides matching TRBD2. The source was PBMCs, collected before TCRalphabeta/CD19-depleted stem cell transplant. This TCR was recovered from a boy aged 2-9 years with acute lymphoblastic leukemia, due to receive a stem cell transplant. The CDR3 reads CAITSSGGAREQYF. The DNA sequence reads TGTGCCATCACCTCAAGCGGGGGGGCCCGCGAGCAGTACTTC.